The 23 T cell receptor beta chains in this list originate from one sample, sequenced in a study of OX40 agonist ivuxolimab in advanced cancers. Profiled with immunoSEQ multiplex PCR; TCRdb holds only in-frame clones, not every one. The sample holds around 83,000 clones, 88% seen once. The source material was CD4+ or CD8+ T cells sorted from blood, sampled in a trial of the OX40 agonist ivuxolimab. The receptors derive from an adult with an advanced solid tumor such as melanoma, head and neck, liver or kidney cancer.

The genes are TRBV5-4 and TRBJ2-7; no reliable D call. V lost 4 bases, J lost 5 bases, and 16 bases lay in between. Per the germline V gene, CDR1 is SGHNT and CDR2 is YYREEE (reference sequence). The CDR3 has 14 residues. Here the CDR3 reads CASSQVELGHEQYF. Written as DNA, the CDR3 is TGTGCCAGCAGCCAAGTTGAGTTAGGCCACGAGCAGTACTTC.

The chain recombines TRBV9 with TRBJ2-1, with D tentatively TRBD2 (5 bases). Between the trimmed V and J ends, which lost 3 bases and 8 bases, there was a span of 18 bases. The CDR3 spans 15 residues. The germline CDR1 and CDR2 sequences are SGDLS and YYNGEE. The CDR3 DNA is TGTGCCAGCAGCGCCGGGATACAATCATGGCATGAGCAGTTCTTC. This translates into CASSAGIQSWHEQFF.

The rearrangement links TRBV6-5 to TRBJ2-1; a weak D match, TRBD1 (5 bases). Germline loops: CDR1 MNHEY, CDR2 SVGAGI. This CDR3 region has 16 residues. V was shortened by 4 bases and J by 4 bases, with 17 bases between the two germline ends. The CDR3 is CASSSSGLGVYNEQFF. In DNA, the CDR3 is TGTGCCAGCAGTTCCTCCGGTCTAGGGGTTTACAATGAGCAGTTCTTC.

The J gene is TRBJ2-6, the V gene TRBV5-1; D unclear. Germline lookup yields CDR1 SGHRS and CDR2 YFSETQ. The CDR3 has 13 amino acids. V was shortened by 2 bases and J by 4 bases, with 4 bases between the two germline ends. The DNA for the CDR3 is TGCGCCAGCAGCTTCGAGGGGGCCAACGTCCTGACTTTC. Its translation is CASSFEGANVLTF.

This clone was seen a handful of times. The chain uses TRBV29-1 and TRBJ2-5; 8 bases are a match to TRBD2. In germline, CDR1 is SQVTM, CDR2 ANQGSEA. Trimming took 8 bases from V and 4 from J; bases not matched to a gene: 12. The CDR3 totals 14 residues. The CDR3: CSLTGPGGPETQYF. CDR3 in DNA: TGCAGCCTTACTGGGCCGGGAGGGCCAGAGACCCAGTACTTC.

The chain is built from TRBV30 and TRBJ1-2; maybe TRBD1 (6 bases). CDR3 length: 12 residues. Trimming took off 7 bases at V and 3 bases at J, with 12 bases between the two ends. The germline V gene has CDR1 GTSNPN and CDR2 SVGIG (reference sequence). The CDR3 loop is CASRTVDYGYTF. The CDR3 DNA follows: TGTGCCTCCAGGACAGTCGACTATGGCTACACCTTC.

This clone appeared a single time. This chain connects TRBV29-1 to TRBJ1-1; no clear D gene. CDR1 SQVTM and CDR2 ANQGSEA come from the germline V gene. Trimming removed 3 bases at V and 5 bases at J, with 10 bases between. There are 12 residues in the CDR3. The CDR3 DNA follows: TGCAGCGTTGACCCCGGTTATACTGAAGCTTTCTTT. Its translation is CSVDPGYTEAFF.

The chain links TRBV2 to TRBJ2-3; 9 bases match TRBD2. J lost 4 bases, V lost 4 bases, and 3 bases had no gene match. The germline gives CDR1 SNHLY, CDR2 FYNNEI. The length of the CDR3 is 14 residues. CDR3: CASSGVAGADTQYF. The CDR3 nucleotides read TGTGCCAGCAGTGGGGTAGCGGGAGCAGATACGCAGTATTTT.

This clone is a singleton in its sample. The gene calls are TRBV7-9 and TRBJ2-3; no firm D call. V lost 7 bases and J lost 2, with 10 bases in between. The germline CDR1 and CDR2 sequences are SEHNR and FQNEAQ (reference sequence). The CDR3 is made up of 13 amino acids. CDR3 nucleotides: TGTGCCAGCACCCGTATAATCACAGATACGCAGTATTTT. This gives the protein CASTRIITDTQYF.

The rearrangement joins TRBV2 to TRBJ2-1; 11 bases agree with TRBD1. The CDR3 has 13 amino acids. V trimming: 7 bases; J trimming: 9 bases; junction bases outside the gene matches: 5. Per the germline V gene, CDR1 is SNHLY and CDR2 is FYNNEI. The CDR3 reads CASTRTGGVEQFF. The CDR3 DNA reads as TGTGCCAGCACCAGGACAGGGGGCGTTGAGCAGTTCTTC. The full variable domain, its missing parts supplied by reference TRBV2 and TRBJ2-1, is EPEVTQTPSHQVTQMGQEVILRCVPISNHLYFYWYRQILGQKVEFLVSFYNNEISEKSEIFDDQFSVERPDGSNFTLKIRSTKLEDSAMYFCASTRTGGVEQFFGPGTRLTVL.

The chain combines TRBV9 with TRBJ1-6; D perhaps matches TRBD1 (6 bases). The germline CDR1 and CDR2 sequences are SGDLS and YYNGEE. The V end lost 3 bases, the J end lost 0 bases, and 7 bases lay between the germline ends. The CDR3 totals 15 residues. The CDR3, as DNA: TGTGCCAGCAGCGACAGGGACTCCTATAATTCACCCCTCCACTTT. It is translated as CASSDRDSYNSPLHF.

The chain employs TRBV5-1 and TRBJ1-2; 8 bases are shared with TRBD1. The ends lost 5 bases at V and 3 bases at J; junction bases unmatched: 9. Germline V gene data show CDR1 as SGHRS and CDR2 as YFSETQ. There are 15 residues in the CDR3. The CDR3 is CASRLTGAFYYGYTF. For the CDR3, the DNA is TGCGCCAGCAGGTTGACAGGGGCCTTTTACTATGGCTACACCTTC.

With respect to this clone: The germline gene is not matched at one end of the junction; a read error may be the cause. The V and J genes are TRBV19 and TRBJ1-1, with 11 bases that match TRBD1. The germline V gene encodes CDR1 LNHDA and CDR2 SQIVND (reference sequence). The CDR3 loop spans 14 amino acids. Here the CDR3 DNA reads TGTGCCGGTAGTGCGGGACAGGGGGGCACTGAAGCTTTCTTT. Encoded protein: CAGSAGQGGTEAFF.

The chain uses TRBV6-6 and TRBJ1-1; D uncertain. Germline lookup yields CDR1 MNHNY and CDR2 SVGAGI (reference sequence). Trimming cost V 5 bases and J 0 bases, with 7 bases left between them. The CDR3 has 13 amino acids. CDR3 nucleotide sequence: TGTGCCAGCAGTGCCTATATGAACACTGAAGCTTTCTTT. This sequence encodes CASSAYMNTEAFF.

The rearrangement uses TRBV30 and TRBJ1-2; the match to TRBD1 covers 9 bases. The germline V gene has CDR1 GTSNPN and CDR2 SVGIG (reference sequence). The CDR3 contains 13 residues. The V segment lost 5 bases and the J segment 2 bases; nucleotides outside the gene matches: 3. CDR3 region: CAWSGQGNYGYTF. The CDR3, as DNA: TGTGCCTGGTCGGGACAGGGAAACTATGGCTACACCTTC.

The chain is built from TRBV28 and TRBJ2-7, with TRBD1 matching over 7 bases. The trim removed 4 bases at V and 9 bases at J, leaving 24 bases unmatched. The CDR3 totals 18 residues. Germline V lookup: CDR1 MDHEN, CDR2 SYDVKM. CDR3 sequence reads: CASSSTGAVIGPPMAQYF. DNA for the CDR3: TGTGCCAGCAGTTCTACAGGGGCGGTCATCGGACCTCCTATGGCGCAGTACTTC.

J is TRBJ2-3 and V is TRBV11-2, with a weak D call TRBD1 (5 bases). This CDR3 contains 14 residues. Germline lookup yields CDR1 SGHAT and CDR2 FQNNGV. Trimming shortened V by 5 bases and J by 5 bases, and 14 bases separated the two germline ends. The CDR3 DNA sequence: TGTGCCAGCAGCCCAGGAGCAGGGATAGATACGCAGTATTTT. This encodes CASSPGAGIDTQYF.

The rearrangement joins TRBV5-1 to TRBJ2-7; D tentatively fits TRBD1 or TRBD2 (6 bases each). The CDR3 is 15 residues long. Trimming pared 0 bases from V and 3 bases from J, leaving 13 bases between. In germline, CDR1 is SGHRS, CDR2 YFSETQ. The CDR3 reads CASSLVQGGVYEQYF. As DNA, the CDR3 is TGCGCCAGCAGCTTGGTACAGGGAGGAGTCTACGAGCAGTACTTC. The variable domain in full, completed from reference TRBV5-1 and TRBJ2-7, reads KAGVTQTPRYLIKTRGQQVTLSCSPISGHRSVSWYQQTPGQGLQFLFEYFSETQRNKGNFPGRFSGRQFSNSRSEMNVSTLELGDSALYLCASSLVQGGVYEQYFGPGTRLTVT.

This chain connects TRBV5-4 to TRBJ2-7; 9 bases are a match to TRBD1. The J segment lost 2 bases and the V segment lost 4 bases, leaving 7 bases of the junction unmatched. The CDR3 loop spans 15 amino acids. Germline-derived CDR1 and CDR2 are SGHNT and YYREEE (reference sequence). CDR3 sequence (DNA): TGTGCCAGCAGCCCCACCGGGACAGGGACCTACGAGCAGTACTTC. This translates into CASSPTGTGTYEQYF. The full variable domain, with the rest looked up from reference TRBV5-4 and TRBJ2-7, is ETGVTQSPTHLIKTRGQQVTLRCSSQSGHNTVSWYQQALGQGPQFIFQYYREEENGRGNFPPRFSGLQFPNYSSELNVNALELDDSALYLCASSPTGTGTYEQYFGPGTRLTVT.

As for this clone: At one end the junction does not follow the germline gene, possibly because of a read error. The gene calls are TRBV5-1 and TRBJ2-7; tentative D call: TRBD2 (6 bases). CDR1 is SGHRS, CDR2 YFSETQ, per germline. The CDR3 runs 13 residues. CDR3 amino acids: CASGLDPEGEQYF. CDR3 in DNA: TGCGCCAGCGGCTTGGATCCGGAGGGCGAGCAGTACTTC.

The V and J genes are TRBV11-3 and TRBJ2-7; tentatively, D is TRBD1 (6 bases). Germline V gene sequence: CDR1 SGHNT, CDR2 YENEEA. V shed 5 bases and J shed 1 base, with 6 bases lying between them. The CDR3 runs 12 residues. CDR3: CASSQGSYEQYF. The CDR3 DNA sequence: TGTGCCAGCAGCCAGGGGTCCTACGAGCAGTACTTC. The full variable domain, in which reference TRBV11-3 and TRBJ2-7 provide the parts outside the CDR3, is EAGVVQSPRYKIIEKKQPVAFWCNPISGHNTLYWYLQNLGQGPELLIRYENEEAVDDSQLPKDRFSAERLKGVDSTLKIQPAELGDSAVYLCASSQGSYEQYFGPGTRLTVT.

The rearrangement uses TRBV10-1 and TRBJ2-7; D is unclear. This CDR3 has 16 amino acids. CDR1 and CDR2 from the germline V gene are WNHNN and SYGVQD (reference sequence). V was trimmed by 0 bases and J by 5 bases, leaving 17 bases between them. In DNA form, the CDR3 reads TGCGCCAGCAGTGAGTCGAGGCCGGCCTCTCCCAACGAGCAGTACTTC. Translated, it gives CASSESRPASPNEQYF.

This chain joins TRBV5-1 and TRBJ2-7; TRBD1 might be the D (5 bases). There are 14 residues in the CDR3. In germline, CDR1 is SGHRS, CDR2 YFSETQ. V lost 4 bases and J 0 bases, leaving 11 bases between the germline ends. CDR3 DNA: TGCGCCAGCAGCCCGCAGGGTCCCTCCTACGAGCAGTACTTC. Protein: CASSPQGPSYEQYF.